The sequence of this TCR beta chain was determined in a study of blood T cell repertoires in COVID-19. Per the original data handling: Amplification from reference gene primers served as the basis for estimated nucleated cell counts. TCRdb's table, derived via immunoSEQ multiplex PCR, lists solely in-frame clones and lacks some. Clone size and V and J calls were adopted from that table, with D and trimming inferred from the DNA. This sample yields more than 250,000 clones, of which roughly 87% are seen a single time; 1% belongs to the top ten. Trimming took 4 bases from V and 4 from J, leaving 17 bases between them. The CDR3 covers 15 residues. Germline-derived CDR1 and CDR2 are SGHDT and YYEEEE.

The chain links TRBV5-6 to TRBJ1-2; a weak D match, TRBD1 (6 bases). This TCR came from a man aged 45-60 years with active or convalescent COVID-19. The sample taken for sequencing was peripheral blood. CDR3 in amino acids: CASSLNRDSPYGYTF. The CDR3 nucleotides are TGTGCCAGCAGCCTAAACAGGGATTCTCCCTATGGCTACACCTTC.